The 27 T cell receptor beta chains below were found in one sample sequenced in a study of naive and memory T cell subsets (dated by TCRdb to the late 2010s). Preparation of the library involved UMI-ligation and nested PCR. TCRdb records Illumina MiSeq as the sequencer. An equimolar mix of two oligonucleotides covering both TRBC1 and TRBC2 was used as the beta constant-region primer. TCRdb redid the processing of the public reads, applying fastp at Q25 and MiXCR, and retained in-frame beta chains. Each record represents a unique CDR3 protein, reported with the most common genes and DNA among its rows. The sample includes 130,000 to 150,000 distinct CDR3 sequences, with more than 15% observed a single time. About 0.14% of the sample rests with the top ten. The sample consisted of naive CD4+ T cells from blood. The meaning of the sample's cell subset or site label: naive T cells, CD45RA high CD27+. Receptors were obtained from a human donor in good health.

This clonotype has just a few counts. The chain is built from TRBV14 and TRBJ2-1; the D is unclear. Per the germline V gene, CDR1 is SGHDN and CDR2 is FVKESK. This CDR3 is built from 13 residues. Trimming took off 8 bases at V and 0 bases at J, with 8 bases between the two ends. The CDR3 loop is CASSGFSYNEQFF. DNA of the CDR3: TGTGCCAGCTCCGGCTTCTCCTACAATGAGCAGTTCTTC.

The chain uses TRBV5-1 and TRBJ2-2, with 9 bases fitting TRBD1. Germline CDR1 is SGHRS and CDR2 is YFSETQ. V trimming: 4 bases; J trimming: 7 bases; junction bases outside the gene matches: 2. The CDR3 is 13 amino acids. CDR3 region: CASSQGQGGELFF. In DNA form, the CDR3 reads TGCGCCAGCAGCCAGGGACAGGGCGGGGAGCTGTTTTTT. Full variable domain (missing parts from reference TRBV5-1 and TRBJ2-2): KAGVTQTPRYLIKTRGQQVTLSCSPISGHRSVSWYQQTPGQGLQFLFEYFSETQRNKGNFPGRFSGRQFSNSRSEMNVSTLELGDSALYLCASSQGQGGELFFGEGSRLTVL.

This clonotype occurred a few times. The chain joins TRBV12-3 or TRBV12-4 to TRBJ2-3; a weak D match, TRBD1 (6 bases). V was shortened by 5 bases and J by 2 bases, with 14 bases between the two germline ends. The CDR3 extends over 15 amino acids. CDR3 sequence: CASSLSRGLTDTQYF. CDR3 bases: TGTGCCAGCAGTCTCTCCAGGGGTCTCACAGATACGCAGTATTTT.

The chain joins TRBV7-9 to TRBJ1-2; TRBD1 agrees at 7 bases. Germline V gene lookup returns CDR1 SEHNR and CDR2 FQNEAQ (reference sequence). CDR3 length: 16 residues. V lost 5 bases to trimming and J lost 0 bases; unmatched junction nucleotides: 9. In DNA, the CDR3 is TGTGCCAGCAGCCCAGGGGGTACGGAGGCTAACTATGGCTACACCTTC. Its translation: CASSPGGTEANYGYTF.

This clonotype has just a few counts. The chain links TRBV5-1 to TRBJ2-6; tentatively, D is TRBD1 or TRBD2 (5 bases each). This CDR3 has 14 amino acids. Trimming stripped 9 bases from V and 2 bases from J, with 12 bases between. CDR1 and CDR2 from the germline V gene are SGHRS and YFSETQ. CDR3 region: CATKRGPGANVLTF. CDR3 bases: TGCGCCACAAAGAGGGGTCCTGGGGCCAACGTCCTGACTTTC.

V is TRBV6-1 and J is TRBJ2-1, with 9 positions matching TRBD2. CDR3 length equals 16 residues. V was pared by 3 bases and J by 9 bases, with 12 bases of the junction left unmatched. The germline CDR1 and CDR2 sequences are MNHNS and SASEGT. The CDR3 region is CASSERTSVIEGEQFF. As DNA, the CDR3 is TGTGCCAGCAGTGAGAGGACTAGCGTAATAGAGGGTGAGCAGTTCTTC.

This clonotype was counted a few times. This chain links TRBV20-1 with TRBJ2-1, with 11 bases identical to TRBD2. CDR3 size: 16 residues. Germline V gives CDR1 DFQATT, CDR2 SNEGSKA (reference sequence). V lost 3 bases to trimming and J lost 2 bases; unmatched junction nucleotides: 6. This CDR3 reads CSASRTGLAAYNEQFF. For the CDR3, the DNA is TGCAGTGCTAGCAGAACGGGACTAGCGGCCTACAATGAGCAGTTCTTC.

The chain combines TRBV5-6 with TRBJ2-3; 10 positions match TRBD1. This CDR3 has 16 amino acids. Trimming removed 4 bases from V and 2 bases from J; junction bases left unmatched: 7. From germline, CDR1 is SGHDT and CDR2 YYEEEE. The CDR3 coding sequence is TGTGCCAGCAGCCGGGAGGGACAGGGGTACACAGATACGCAGTATTTT. Amino acid sequence: CASSREGQGYTDTQYF. The full variable domain, in which reference TRBV5-6 and TRBJ2-3 provide the parts outside the CDR3, is DAGVTQSPTHLIKTRGQQVTLRCSPKSGHDTVSWYQQALGQGPQFIFQYYEEEERQRGNFPDRFSGHQFPNYSSELNVNALLLGDSALYLCASSREGQGYTDTQYFGPGTRLTVL.

This clonotype was counted a few times. The chain carries TRBV4-1 and TRBJ2-1, with a weak D call TRBD1 (6 bases). V lost 1 base, J lost 9 bases, and 7 bases lay in between. CDR3 length: 12 residues. CDR1 is MGHRA and CDR2 is YSYEKL in the germline V gene. The CDR3 loop is CASSQGGPEQFF. CDR3 coding DNA: TGCGCCAGCAGCCAAGGGGGGCCTGAGCAGTTCTTC.

This clonotype turned up a few times. The chain has TRBV7-3 and TRBJ2-6; TRBD1 aligns across 7 bases. V lost 5 bases, J lost 0 bases, and 7 bases stayed unmatched. This CDR3 comprises 17 residues. Germline V lookup: CDR1 SGHTA, CDR2 FQGTGA. CDR3 bases: TGTGCCAGCAGCCCGCCACAGGGGTACTCTGGGGCCAACGTCCTGACTTTC. Its translation is CASSPPQGYSGANVLTF.

This clonotype has more than one count but fewer than ten. CDR3 nucleotides: TGTGCCAGCAGGCGCGAAAACATTCAGTACTTC. Its protein product is CASRRENIQYF. The chain combines TRBV6-2 or TRBV6-3 with TRBJ2-4, with D unclear. Trimming stripped 6 bases from V and 5 bases from J, with 5 bases between. The CDR3 covers 11 residues. Germline-derived CDR1 and CDR2 are MNHEY and SVGEGT.

This rearrangement joins TRBV12-3 or TRBV12-4 to TRBJ1-1; possibly TRBD1 for D (5 bases). Trimming shortened V by 6 bases and J by 7 bases, and 15 bases separated the two germline ends. This CDR3 is built from 13 residues. CDR3 sequence reads: CASRVGGGGEAFF. The CDR3 region has the DNA TGTGCCAGCAGAGTTGGGGGTGGGGGTGAAGCTTTCTTT.

In DNA, the CDR3 is TGCGCCAGCAGCCCAAAGAAGGTACCGGGGGATGAGCAGTTCTTC. Translating gives CASSPKKVPGDEQFF. V and J are TRBV5-1 and TRBJ2-1; a weak D match, TRBD2 (6 bases). The germline V and J ends were trimmed by 4 bases and 8 bases, with 19 bases remaining between them. The germline V gene encodes CDR1 SGHRS and CDR2 YFSETQ. There are 15 residues in the CDR3.

V usage is TRBV10-3 and J usage is TRBJ2-3; 11 bases line up with TRBD2. The CDR3 has 17 amino acids. Germline assignment: CDR1 ENHRY and CDR2 SYGVKD. Trimming at V came to 6 bases and at J to 6 bases, leaving 14 bases not matched to a gene. The CDR3 DNA reads TGTGCCATCAGGACCCCCCCACTAGCGGGAGTTTGCGATACGCAGTATTTT. It is translated as CAIRTPPLAGVCDTQYF.

This clonotype has more than one count but fewer than ten. The chain recombines TRBV3-1 with TRBJ2-1; the D gene is possibly TRBD2 (6 bases). The germline gives CDR1 LGHDT, CDR2 YNNKEL (reference sequence). This CDR3 comprises 15 residues. V was shortened by 8 bases and J by 0 bases, with 14 bases between the two germline ends. Here the CDR3 reads CASPRDSNSYNEQFF. CDR3 coding DNA: TGTGCCAGCCCCCGGGACTCTAACTCCTACAATGAGCAGTTCTTC.

V gene TRBV5-1 combines with J gene TRBJ2-1, with TRBD2 matching over 10 bases. The germline CDR1 and CDR2 sequences are SGHRS and YFSETQ. The CDR3 covers 17 residues. The ends lost 5 bases at V and 2 bases at J; junction bases unmatched: 10. CDR3 bases: TGCGCCAGCAGGAGGTCTAGCGGGAGCACCACCTACAATGAGCAGTTCTTC. This codes for CASRRSSGSTTYNEQFF.

V and J are TRBV7-6 and TRBJ2-4; D is perhaps TRBD1 (5 bases). CDR1 is SGHVS and CDR2 is FNYEAQ in the germline V gene. There are 15 residues in the CDR3. V dropped 3 bases and J dropped 3 bases, with 12 bases sitting between them. CDR3 coding DNA: TGTGCCAGCAGCTTGGGCAGGGCGGACAAAAACATTCAGTACTTC. It encodes CASSLGRADKNIQYF.

The chain recombines TRBV12-5 with TRBJ2-3, with TRBD1 as a possible D gene (5 bases). Germline-derived CDR1 and CDR2 are LGHNT and FRNRAP. V was cut by 1 base and J by 5 bases, with 13 bases left in between. The CDR3 runs to 15 residues. The chain's CDR3 is CASGLGRNQGDTQYF. CDR3 bases: TGTGCTAGTGGTTTGGGCAGGAATCAGGGAGATACGCAGTATTTT.

The rearrangement uses TRBV20-1 and TRBJ2-3; D is ambiguous. V lost 0 bases, J lost 1 base, and 8 bases lay in between. The CDR3 is 14 residues long. CDR1 is DFQATT, CDR2 SNEGSKA, per germline (reference sequence). CDR3 in amino acids: CSARDQRGTDTQYF. The CDR3 nucleotides are TGCAGTGCTAGAGATCAACGGGGCACAGATACGCAGTATTTT.

The chain employs TRBV6-5 and TRBJ1-2; 9 bases are shared with TRBD1. CDR3 length equals 14 residues. V gave up 6 bases and J gave up 7 bases; unmatched junction bases: 9. Germline V gene lookup returns CDR1 MNHEY and CDR2 SVGAGI. The CDR3 here is CASSRTGTGTGYTF. The DNA of the CDR3 is TGTGCCAGCAGCCGGACCGGGACAGGGACTGGCTACACCTTC.

J is TRBJ2-5 and V is TRBV7-9; the D gene is possibly TRBD2 (6 bases). The V end lost 2 bases, the J end lost 3 bases, and 13 bases lay between the germline ends. This CDR3 comprises 15 residues. Per the germline V gene, CDR1 is SEHNR and CDR2 is FQNEAQ (reference sequence). The CDR3 is CASSLWGGTEETQYF. CDR3 sequence (DNA): TGTGCCAGCAGCTTATGGGGCGGGACGGAAGAGACCCAGTACTTC.

This clonotype was seen a few times. CDR3 sequence reads: CASSLQRGEDTQYF. CDR3 bases: TGTGCCAGCAGCTTACAACGGGGGGAAGATACGCAGTATTTT. The V gene is TRBV7-2, the J gene TRBJ2-3; TRBD2 matches at 7 bases. Germline loops: CDR1 SGHTA, CDR2 FQGNSA. V was pared by 2 bases and J by 5 bases, with 4 bases of the junction left unmatched. CDR3 length equals 14 residues.

The rearrangement links TRBV7-9 to TRBJ2-7; the match to TRBD1 covers 7 bases. After removal of 5 bases from V and 6 bases from J, the junction contained 16 bases not matched to a gene. The CDR3 has 16 amino acids. Germline CDR1 and CDR2: SEHNR and FQNEAQ (reference sequence). CDR3 bases: TGTGCCAGCAGCCGTATAAATACGAATTCAGGGGGCGAGCAGTACTTC. Protein: CASSRINTNSGGEQYF.

The chain links TRBV12-3 or TRBV12-4 to TRBJ2-5, with a possible D match to TRBD2 (5 bases). V lost 5 bases to trimming and J lost 5 bases, with 18 bases between them. CDR3 length: 15 residues. CDR3 sequence: CASSLQDSTWETQYF. CDR3 DNA: TGTGCCAGCAGTCTTCAGGACTCTACCTGGGAGACCCAGTACTTC.

This chain uses TRBV12-3 or TRBV12-4 with TRBJ2-1; TRBD1 is a possible D gene (5 bases). V lost 6 bases and J lost 3, with 15 bases in between. CDR3 size: 15 residues. CDR3 amino acids: CASSPGRTFYNEQFF. In DNA, the CDR3 is TGTGCCAGCAGCCCCGGTAGGACATTCTACAATGAGCAGTTCTTC.

The V and J genes are TRBV6-2 or TRBV6-3 and TRBJ2-7; the D gene is possibly TRBD1 (5 bases). The CDR3 loop spans 14 amino acids. V lost 6 bases, J lost 1 base, and 13 bases lay in between. Per the germline V gene, CDR1 is MNHEY and CDR2 is SVGEGT. CDR3 loop: CASSQRTPSYEQYF. The DNA of the CDR3 is TGTGCCAGCAGCCAGAGGACACCGTCCTACGAGCAGTACTTC.

This chain links TRBV12-3 or TRBV12-4 with TRBJ2-3, with 7 bases lining up with TRBD2. V lost 5 bases to trimming and J lost 10 bases; unmatched junction nucleotides: 12. CDR3 length: 14 residues. The CDR3 spells CASSPTKGGIAQYF. The CDR3 DNA reads as TGTGCCAGCAGTCCCACCAAGGGAGGGATCGCGCAGTATTTT.